A selection of T cell receptor beta chains follows, all from one sample in a study of cytomegalovirus exposure and HLA in healthy donors. Sequencing was performed with immunoSEQ multiplex PCR; in TCRdb, only in-frame clones are kept and a portion is missing. The sample lists roughly 130,000 clones, 65% to 90% seen once, with 2.7% in the top ten. Sample: PBMCs. The receptors were gathered from a man between 45 and 60 years old in good health and CMV-seronegative. Both conserved end residues are part of each CDR3. D genes are given only for firm matches. Clone size is given for some rows only: seen once, a few or many times, or a class if the clone is expanded.

.	TRBV9	.	TRBJ2-3	TGTGCCAGCAATCAAGCTAGCACAGATACGCAGTATTTT	CASNQASTDTQYF
TRBD1	TRBV11-2	few	TRBJ1-2	TGTGCCAGCAGCTCACAGGGGAGGAACTATGGCTACACCTTC	CASSSQGRNYGYTF
TRBD1	TRBV9	.	TRBJ2-5	TGTGCCAGCAGCTCCAGACAGGGAGAGACCCAGTACTTC	CASSSRQGETQYF
TRBD1	TRBV27	.	TRBJ1-5	TGTGCCAGCAGTTCCGCGGACAGGGAAAATCAGCCCCAGCATTTT	CASSSADRENQPQHF
.	TRBV6-5	.	TRBJ1-5	TGTGCCAGCAGTCAGGGAGGTCAGCCCCAGCATTTT	CASSQGGQPQHF
TRBD1	TRBV27	.	TRBJ2-7	TGTGCCAGCAGTTGGGGACAGGGGGCTTACGAGCAGTACTTC	CASSWGQGAYEQYF
TRBD1	TRBV2	.	TRBJ1-5	TGTGCCAGCAGTGCGGACAGGGGTGATCAGCCCCAGCATTTT	CASSADRGDQPQHF
.	TRBV30	.	TRBJ1-5	TGTGCCTGGAACAGGGATAGCAATCAGCCCCAGCATTTT	CAWNRDSNQPQHF
.	TRBV7-2	.	TRBJ1-1	TGTGCCAGCAGCTTAGGGGGCGGGGGGCTGACTGAAGCTTTCTTT	CASSLGGGGLTEAFF
.	TRBV9	.	TRBJ2-5	TGTGCCAGCAGCGTAGGTCCAGCGGAAGAGACCCAGTACTTC	CASSVGPAEETQYF
TRBD2	TRBV10-3	.	TRBJ2-5	TGTGCCATCAGTGTGGGACTAGCGGGGGGGTACCAAGAGACCCAGTACTTC	CAISVGLAGGYQETQYF
TRBD2	TRBV13	.	TRBJ2-5	TGTGCCAGCAGCCGAAGACTACCTTGGAGCGGGATGAGCCAAGAGACCCAGTACTTC	CASSRRLPWSGMSQETQYF
TRBD1	TRBV5-1	.	TRBJ1-2	TGCGCCAGCAGCCCATCCCTACAGGGGGGAGGCTACACCTTC	CASSPSLQGGGYTF
.	TRBV2	.	TRBJ2-1	TGTGCCAGCAGTTTCACAGGGTTTTGGGGTGAGCAGTTCTTC	CASSFTGFWGEQFF
.	TRBV19	.	TRBJ2-5	TGTGCCAGTAGGGACAGACAAGAGACCCAGTACTTC	CASRDRQETQYF
.	TRBV10-3	.	TRBJ2-7	TGTGCCATCAACCCAGGGGACTCCTACGAGCAGTACTTC	CAINPGDSYEQYF
.	TRBV2	.	TRBJ2-7	TGTGCCAGCAGCCCGGGACAAGATTACGAGCAGTACTTC	CASSPGQDYEQYF
.	TRBV4-3	.	TRBJ1-2	TGCGCCAGCAGCCAGAGGGAGGGCCAGGGTATCTACTATGGCTACACCTTC	CASSQREGQGIYYGYTF
TRBD1	TRBV29-1	.	TRBJ1-5	TGCAGCGTTGTGGGGGACAGGCCCCACAATCAGCCCCAGCATTTT	CSVVGDRPHNQPQHF
TRBD2	TRBV9	.	TRBJ2-1	TGTGCCAGCAGCGTACTCGGGGGGGGTGGTGAGCAGTTCTTC	CASSVLGGGGEQFF
TRBD2	TRBV5-6	.	TRBJ2-1	TGTGCCAGCAGCCCTGTTGGGGGGGGGAGATTAACTGAGCAGTTCTTC	CASSPVGGGRLTEQFF
TRBD2	TRBV30	once	TRBJ2-2	TGTGCCTGGAGTCATAGCGGGGGGGCCGACGGGGAGCTGTTTTTT	CAWSHSGGADGELFF
.	TRBV12-5	.	TRBJ2-1	TGTGCTAGTGGCCCCTATATGAGAGGGAATGAGCAGTTCTTC	CASGPYMRGNEQFF
TRBD1	TRBV4-1	.	TRBJ1-2	TGCGCCAGCAGCCAAGATCCGGACAGGGCCGTCAACTATGGCTACACCTTC	CASSQDPDRAVNYGYTF
.	TRBV2	.	TRBJ2-1	TGTGCCAGCAGTGAAGCCCCTTTCGGAGCAAATGAGCAGTTCTTC	CASSEAPFGANEQFF
TRBD2	TRBV10-1	once	TRBJ2-1	TGCGCCAGCAGTGAGAGCGGGGGGGCAGGGAATGAGCAGTTCTTC	CASSESGGAGNEQFF
TRBD1	TRBV9	medium-sized	TRBJ2-1	TGTGCCAGCAGTGATCCCCGGGACAGTCCCATCGATGAGCAGTTCTTC	CASSDPRDSPIDEQFF
.	TRBV5-1	.	TRBJ1-5	TGCGCCAGCAGCTTGGACCCCTTTCGGGATAATCAGCCCCAGCATTTT	CASSLDPFRDNQPQHF
TRBD1	TRBV5-1	.	TRBJ1-4	TGCGCCAGCACCGGGACAGGGGCGGCTAATGAAAAACTGTTTTTT	CASTGTGAANEKLFF
.	TRBV25-1	.	TRBJ1-5	TGTGCCAGCAGTGAATTGGGAGGCAATCAGCCCCAGCATTTT	CASSELGGNQPQHF
.	TRBV2	once	TRBJ2-7	TGTGCCAGCAGGTACTTAAGTACCGAGCAGTACTTC	CASRYLSTEQYF
.	TRBV20-1	.	TRBJ2-5	TGCAGTGCTAGGAGGGAGACCCAGTACTTC	CSARRETQYF
.	TRBV11-2	once	TRBJ1-1	TGTGCCAGCAGCGGAATATGGGGAGGCTTTGAAGCTTTCTTT	CASSGIWGGFEAFF
.	TRBV19	.	TRBJ1-5	TGTGCCAGTAGTATTAACGACATTTGGAATCAGCCCCAGCATTTT	CASSINDIWNQPQHF
TRBD2	TRBV30	.	TRBJ2-1	TGTGCCTGGAGTGTACTGGCGGGGGGGCCGAGTGGGCAGTTCTTC	CAWSVLAGGPSGQFF
TRBD2	TRBV13	.	TRBJ2-3	TGTGCCAGCAGCTCCCCTAGCGGGGGAACCCCGTATACGCAGTATTTT	CASSSPSGGTPYTQYF
TRBD1	TRBV25-1	.	TRBJ1-2	TGTGCCAGCCGGGGACAGGGGGATGGCTACACCTTC	CASRGQGDGYTF
.	TRBV4-2	once	TRBJ2-5	TGTGCCAGCAGCCAAGATTACAGGAGCCTCCTCGTGACCCAGTACTTC	CASSQDYRSLLVTQYF
.	TRBV30	.	TRBJ1-4	TGTGCCTGGAGCCCGAGGTGGGGACTAGGGGAGGGGGAAAAACTGTTTTTT	CAWSPRWGLGEGEKLFF